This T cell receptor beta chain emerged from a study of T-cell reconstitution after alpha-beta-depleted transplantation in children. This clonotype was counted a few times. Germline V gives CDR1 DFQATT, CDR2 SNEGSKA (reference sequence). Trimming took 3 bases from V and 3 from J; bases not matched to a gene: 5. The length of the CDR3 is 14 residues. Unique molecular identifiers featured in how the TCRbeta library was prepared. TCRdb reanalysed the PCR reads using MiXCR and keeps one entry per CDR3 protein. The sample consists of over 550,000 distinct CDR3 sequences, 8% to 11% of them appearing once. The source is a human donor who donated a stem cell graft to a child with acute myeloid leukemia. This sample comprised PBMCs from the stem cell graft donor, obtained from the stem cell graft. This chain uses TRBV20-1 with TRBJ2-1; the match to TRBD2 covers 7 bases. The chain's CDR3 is CSASNLAVYNEQFF. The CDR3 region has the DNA TGCAGTGCTAGTAATCTAGCGGTCTACAATGAGCAGTTCTTC.